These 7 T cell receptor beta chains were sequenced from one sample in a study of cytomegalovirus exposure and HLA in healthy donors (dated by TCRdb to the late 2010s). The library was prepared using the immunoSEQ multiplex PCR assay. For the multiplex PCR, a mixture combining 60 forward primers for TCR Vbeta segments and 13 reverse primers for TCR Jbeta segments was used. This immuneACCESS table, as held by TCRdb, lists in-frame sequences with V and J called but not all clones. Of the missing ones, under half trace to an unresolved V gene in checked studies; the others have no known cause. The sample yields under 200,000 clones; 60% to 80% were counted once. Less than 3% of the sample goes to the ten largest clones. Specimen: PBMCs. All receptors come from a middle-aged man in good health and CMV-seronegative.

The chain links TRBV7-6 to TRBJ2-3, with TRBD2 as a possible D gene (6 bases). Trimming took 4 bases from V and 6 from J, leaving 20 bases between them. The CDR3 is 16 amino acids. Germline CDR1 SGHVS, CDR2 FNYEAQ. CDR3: CASSSRGSGYGDTQYF. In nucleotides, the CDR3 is TGTGCCAGCAGCTCCCGGGGGTCGGGCTACGGGGATACGCAGTATTTT.

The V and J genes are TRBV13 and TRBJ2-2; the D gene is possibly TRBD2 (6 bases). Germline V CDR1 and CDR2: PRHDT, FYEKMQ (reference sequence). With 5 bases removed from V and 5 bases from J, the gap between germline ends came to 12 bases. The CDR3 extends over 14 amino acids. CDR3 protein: CASSPYGTTGELFF. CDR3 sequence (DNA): TGTGCCAGCAGCCCTTACGGGACTACCGGGGAGCTGTTTTTT.

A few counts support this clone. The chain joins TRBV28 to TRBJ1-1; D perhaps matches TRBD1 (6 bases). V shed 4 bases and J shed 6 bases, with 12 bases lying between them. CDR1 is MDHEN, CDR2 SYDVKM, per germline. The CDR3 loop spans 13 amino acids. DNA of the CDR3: TGTGCCAGCAGTTACCTCAGGGGCGCTGAAGCTTTCTTT. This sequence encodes CASSYLRGAEAFF. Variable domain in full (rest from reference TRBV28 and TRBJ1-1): DVKVTQSSRYLVKRTGEKVFLECVQDMDHENMFWYRQDPGLGLRLIYFSYDVKMKEKGDIPEGYSVSREKKERFSLILESASTNQTSMYLCASSYLRGAEAFFGQGTRLTVV.

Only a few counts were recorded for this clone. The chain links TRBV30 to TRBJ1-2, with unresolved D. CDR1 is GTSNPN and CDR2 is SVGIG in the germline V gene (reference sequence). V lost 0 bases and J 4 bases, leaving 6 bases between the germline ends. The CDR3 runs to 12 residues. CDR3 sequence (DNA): TGTGCCTGGAGTGTAGAGGGCTATGGCTACACCTTC. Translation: CAWSVEGYGYTF.

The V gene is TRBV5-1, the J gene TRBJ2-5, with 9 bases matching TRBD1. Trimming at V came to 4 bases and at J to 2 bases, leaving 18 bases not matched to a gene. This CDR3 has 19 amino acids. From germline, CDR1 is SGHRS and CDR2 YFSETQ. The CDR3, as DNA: TGCGCCAGCAGCCCCGTGGGGACAGGGTTTGTCCGGGGACAAGAGACCCAGTACTTC. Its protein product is CASSPVGTGFVRGQETQYF.

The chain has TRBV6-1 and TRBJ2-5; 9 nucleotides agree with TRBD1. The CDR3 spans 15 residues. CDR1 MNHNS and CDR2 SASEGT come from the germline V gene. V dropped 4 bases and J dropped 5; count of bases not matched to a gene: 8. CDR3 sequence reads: CASSGRDRVVETQYF. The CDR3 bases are TGTGCCAGCAGTGGCCGGGACAGGGTCGTGGAGACCCAGTACTTC.

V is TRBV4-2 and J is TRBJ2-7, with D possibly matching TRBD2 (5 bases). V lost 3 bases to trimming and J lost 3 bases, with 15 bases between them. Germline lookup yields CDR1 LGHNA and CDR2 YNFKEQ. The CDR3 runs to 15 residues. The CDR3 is CASSQSEGGIYEQYF. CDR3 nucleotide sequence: TGTGCCAGCAGCCAGTCCGAGGGCGGTATCTACGAGCAGTACTTC.